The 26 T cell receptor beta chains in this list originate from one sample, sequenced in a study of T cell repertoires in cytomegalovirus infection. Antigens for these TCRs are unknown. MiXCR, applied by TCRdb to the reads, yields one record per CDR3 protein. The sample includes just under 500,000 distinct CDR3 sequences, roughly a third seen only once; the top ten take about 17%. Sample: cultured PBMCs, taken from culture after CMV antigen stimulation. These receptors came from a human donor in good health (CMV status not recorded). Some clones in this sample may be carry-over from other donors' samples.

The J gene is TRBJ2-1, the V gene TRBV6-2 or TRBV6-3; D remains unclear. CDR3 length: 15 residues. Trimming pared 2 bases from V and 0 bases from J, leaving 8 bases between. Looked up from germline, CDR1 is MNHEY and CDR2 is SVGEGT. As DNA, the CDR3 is TGTGCCAGCAGTTACCCACCGAGCTCCTACAATGAGCAGTTCTTC. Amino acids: CASSYPPSSYNEQFF.

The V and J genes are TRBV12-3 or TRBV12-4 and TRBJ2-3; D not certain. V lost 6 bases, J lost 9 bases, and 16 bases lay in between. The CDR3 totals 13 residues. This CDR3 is CASSANEGRTQYF. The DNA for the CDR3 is TGTGCCAGCAGCGCAAACGAAGGTCGGACGCAGTATTTT.

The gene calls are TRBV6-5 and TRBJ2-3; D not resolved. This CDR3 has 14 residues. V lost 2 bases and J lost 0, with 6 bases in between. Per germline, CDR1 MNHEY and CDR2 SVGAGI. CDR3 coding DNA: TGTGCCAGCAGTTACGTTGGCAGCACAGATACGCAGTATTTT. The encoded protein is CASSYVGSTDTQYF.

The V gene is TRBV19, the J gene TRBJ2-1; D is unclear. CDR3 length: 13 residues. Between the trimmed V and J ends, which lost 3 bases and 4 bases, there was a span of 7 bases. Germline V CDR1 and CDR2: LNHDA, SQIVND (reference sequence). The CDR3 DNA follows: TGTGCCAGTAGTATGGACGGTTACAATGAGCAGTTCTTC. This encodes CASSMDGYNEQFF.

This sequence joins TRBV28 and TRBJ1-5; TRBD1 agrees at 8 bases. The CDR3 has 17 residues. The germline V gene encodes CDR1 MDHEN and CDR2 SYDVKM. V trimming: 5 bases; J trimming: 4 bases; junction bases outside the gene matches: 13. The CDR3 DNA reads TGTGCCAGCAGTCCCCACACCGGGACAGGCGATAATCAGCCCCAGCATTTT. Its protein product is CASSPHTGTGDNQPQHF.

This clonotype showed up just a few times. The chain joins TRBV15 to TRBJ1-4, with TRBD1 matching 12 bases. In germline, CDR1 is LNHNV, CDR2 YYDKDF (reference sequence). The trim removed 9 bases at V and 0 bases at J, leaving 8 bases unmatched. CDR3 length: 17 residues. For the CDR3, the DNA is TGTGCCACGGGACCGGGACAGGGGGCTACAACTAATGAAAAACTGTTTTTT. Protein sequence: CATGPGQGATTNEKLFF.

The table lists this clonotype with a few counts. CDR3 DNA sequence: TGTGCCAGCAGCCCATCCGGGACTAGCGGAAAAGAGACCCAGTACTTC. Protein: CASSPSGTSGKETQYF. This chain links TRBV5-4 with TRBJ2-5; 11 positions match TRBD2. The CDR3 consists of 16 residues. Trimming removed 4 bases from V and 3 bases from J; junction bases left unmatched: 8. Germline V CDR1 and CDR2: SGHNT, YYREEE (reference sequence).

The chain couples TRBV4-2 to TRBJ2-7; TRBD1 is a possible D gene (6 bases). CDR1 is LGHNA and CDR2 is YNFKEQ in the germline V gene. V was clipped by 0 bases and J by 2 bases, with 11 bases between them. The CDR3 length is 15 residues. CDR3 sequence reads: CASSQDRDTPYEQYF. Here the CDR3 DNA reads TGTGCCAGCAGCCAAGATAGGGACACCCCCTACGAGCAGTACTTC.

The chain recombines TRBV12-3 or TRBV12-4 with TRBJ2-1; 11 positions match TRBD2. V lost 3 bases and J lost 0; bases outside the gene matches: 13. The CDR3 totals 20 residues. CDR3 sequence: CASSFFPLTSGKISYNEQFF. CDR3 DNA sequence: TGTGCCAGCAGTTTTTTCCCGTTGACTAGCGGGAAAATCTCCTACAATGAGCAGTTCTTC.

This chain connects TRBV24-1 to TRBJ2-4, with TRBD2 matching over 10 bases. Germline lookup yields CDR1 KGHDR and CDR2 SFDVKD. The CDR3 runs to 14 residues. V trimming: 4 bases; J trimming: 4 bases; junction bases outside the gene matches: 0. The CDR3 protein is CATSETSGKNIQYF. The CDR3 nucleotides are TGTGCCACCAGTGAGACTAGCGGGAAAAACATTCAGTACTTC.

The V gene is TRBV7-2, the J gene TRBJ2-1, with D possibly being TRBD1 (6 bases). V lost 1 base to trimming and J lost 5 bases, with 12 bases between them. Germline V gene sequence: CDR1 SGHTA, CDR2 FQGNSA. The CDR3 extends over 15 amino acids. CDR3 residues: CASSLVTGTNNEQFF. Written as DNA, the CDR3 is TGTGCCAGCAGCTTAGTGACCGGGACAAACAATGAGCAGTTCTTC.

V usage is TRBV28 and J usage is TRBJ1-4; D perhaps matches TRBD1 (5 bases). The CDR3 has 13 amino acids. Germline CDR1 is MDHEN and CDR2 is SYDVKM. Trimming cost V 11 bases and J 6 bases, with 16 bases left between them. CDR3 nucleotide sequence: TGTGCCTCCTGCCGACAGTATTATGAAAAACTGTTTTTT. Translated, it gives CASCRQYYEKLFF.

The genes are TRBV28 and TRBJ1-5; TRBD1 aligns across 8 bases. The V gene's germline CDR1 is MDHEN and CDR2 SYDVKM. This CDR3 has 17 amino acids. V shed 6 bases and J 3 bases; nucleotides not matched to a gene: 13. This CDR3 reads CASSLWGGQGYNQPQHF. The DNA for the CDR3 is TGTGCCAGCAGCCTTTGGGGTGGACAGGGCTACAATCAGCCCCAGCATTTT.

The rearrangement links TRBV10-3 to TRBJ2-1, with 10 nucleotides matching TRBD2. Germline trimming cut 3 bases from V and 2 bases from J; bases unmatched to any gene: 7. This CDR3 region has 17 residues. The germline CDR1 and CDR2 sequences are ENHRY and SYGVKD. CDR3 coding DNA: TGTGCCATCAGTGAAGGTTCCGGACTAGCGGCCTACAATGAGCAGTTCTTC. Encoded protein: CAISEGSGLAAYNEQFF.

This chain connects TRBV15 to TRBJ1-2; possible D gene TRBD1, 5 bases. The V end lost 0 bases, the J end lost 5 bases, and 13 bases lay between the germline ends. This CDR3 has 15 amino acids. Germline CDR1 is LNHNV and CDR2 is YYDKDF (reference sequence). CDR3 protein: CATSREVGTGYGYTF. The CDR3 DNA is TGTGCCACCAGCAGAGAAGTAGGGACTGGGTATGGCTACACCTTC.

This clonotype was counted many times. The CDR3 coding sequence is TGCGCCAGCGAAGACGAAGGACAATACCCCCACGAGCAGTACTTC. It is translated as CASEDEGQYPHEQYF. The chain is built from TRBV5-1 and TRBJ2-7, with D perhaps matching TRBD1 (5 bases). Trimming took off 7 bases at V and 5 bases at J, with 22 bases between the two ends. CDR1 is SGHRS and CDR2 is YFSETQ in the germline V gene. The CDR3 is 15 residues long.

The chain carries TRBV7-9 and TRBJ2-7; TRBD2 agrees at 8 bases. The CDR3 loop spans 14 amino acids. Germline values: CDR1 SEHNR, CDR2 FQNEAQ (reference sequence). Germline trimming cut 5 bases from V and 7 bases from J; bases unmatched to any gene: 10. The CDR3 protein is CASSPNGRAWEQYF. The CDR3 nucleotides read TGTGCCAGCAGCCCTAACGGGAGGGCCTGGGAGCAGTACTTC.

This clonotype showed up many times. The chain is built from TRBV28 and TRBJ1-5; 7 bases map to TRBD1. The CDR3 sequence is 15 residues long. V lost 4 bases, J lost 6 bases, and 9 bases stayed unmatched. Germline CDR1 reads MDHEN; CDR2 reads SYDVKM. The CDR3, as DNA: TGTGCCAGCAGTTCCCTGACAGGGCCAAGTCAGCCCCAGCATTTT. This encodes CASSSLTGPSQPQHF.

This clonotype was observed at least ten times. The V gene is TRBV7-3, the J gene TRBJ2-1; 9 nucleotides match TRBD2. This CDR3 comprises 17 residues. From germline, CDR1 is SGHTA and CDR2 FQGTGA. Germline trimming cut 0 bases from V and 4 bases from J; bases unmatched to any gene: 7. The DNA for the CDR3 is TGTGCCAGCAGCTTAACGGCGGGGCTAGCGGGGTACAATGAGCAGTTCTTC. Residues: CASSLTAGLAGYNEQFF.

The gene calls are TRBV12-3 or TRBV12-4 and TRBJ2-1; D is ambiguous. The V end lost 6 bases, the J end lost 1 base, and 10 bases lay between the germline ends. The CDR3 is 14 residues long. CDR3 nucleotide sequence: TGTGCCAGCAGCCCCGGTGTTTCCTACAATGAGCAGTTCTTC. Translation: CASSPGVSYNEQFF.

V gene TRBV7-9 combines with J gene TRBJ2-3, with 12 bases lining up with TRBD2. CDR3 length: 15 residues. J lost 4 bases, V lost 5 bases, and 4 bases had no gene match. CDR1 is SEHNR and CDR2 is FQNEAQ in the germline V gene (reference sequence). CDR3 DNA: TGTGCCAGCAGCCGGACTAGCGGGATCTCAGATACGCAGTATTTT. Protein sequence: CASSRTSGISDTQYF.

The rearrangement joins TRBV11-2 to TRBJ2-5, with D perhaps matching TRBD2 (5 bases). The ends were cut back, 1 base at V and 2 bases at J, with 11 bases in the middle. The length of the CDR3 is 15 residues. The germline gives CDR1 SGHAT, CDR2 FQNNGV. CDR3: CASSLGASRQETQYF. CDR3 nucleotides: TGTGCCAGCAGCTTAGGGGCTAGCCGGCAAGAGACCCAGTACTTC.

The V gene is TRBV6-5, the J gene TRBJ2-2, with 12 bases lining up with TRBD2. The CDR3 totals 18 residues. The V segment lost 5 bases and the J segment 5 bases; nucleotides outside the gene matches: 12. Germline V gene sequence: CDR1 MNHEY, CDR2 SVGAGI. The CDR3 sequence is CASSATGLAGHRTGELFF. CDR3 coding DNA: TGTGCCAGCAGTGCAACGGGACTAGCGGGTCACAGGACCGGGGAGCTGTTTTTT.

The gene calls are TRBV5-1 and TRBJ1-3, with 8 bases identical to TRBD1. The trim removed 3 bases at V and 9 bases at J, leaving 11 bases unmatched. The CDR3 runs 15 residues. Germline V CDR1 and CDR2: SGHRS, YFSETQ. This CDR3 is CASSWTTGESGTIYF. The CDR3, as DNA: TGCGCCAGCAGCTGGACGACAGGGGAAAGTGGCACCATATATTTT.

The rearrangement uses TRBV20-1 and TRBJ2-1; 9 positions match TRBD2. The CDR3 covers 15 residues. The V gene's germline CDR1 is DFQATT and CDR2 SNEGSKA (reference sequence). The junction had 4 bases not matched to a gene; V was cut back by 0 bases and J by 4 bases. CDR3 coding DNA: TGCAGTGCTAGAGATGCGGGAGGGGCGTACAATGAGCAGTTCTTC. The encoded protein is CSARDAGGAYNEQFF.

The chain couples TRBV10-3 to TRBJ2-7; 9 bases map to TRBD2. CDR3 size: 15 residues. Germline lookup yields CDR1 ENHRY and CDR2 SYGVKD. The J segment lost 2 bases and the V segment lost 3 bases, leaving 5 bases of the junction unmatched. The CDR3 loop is CAISDPLAGTYEQYV. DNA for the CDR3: TGTGCCATCAGTGATCCGCTAGCGGGGACCTACGAGCAGTACGTC.